The 21 T cell receptor beta chains below all came from one sample that was sequenced in a study of T cells in Graves' hyperthyroidism and ophthalmopathy. Researchers took RNA transcripts and amplified the TCR beta CDR3 regions from them. The TCR CDR3 was amplified in a first-round RT-PCR using the HTBI primer set. In TCRdb, the multiplex PCR reads were re-called with MiXCR into one record per CDR3 protein. Among about 300,000 distinct CDR3 sequences listed, over 15% were seen once. The material sequenced was blood. The receptors were sampled from a man younger than 40 with Graves' hyperthyroidism.

The CDR3 bases are TGCGCCAGCAGCTATGGTGGGGGGGCGGAAGGAGCTTTCTTT. Its protein product is CASSYGGGAEGAFF. V gene TRBV5-1 combines with J gene TRBJ1-1; perhaps TRBD1 as D (6 bases). The ends were cut back, 3 bases at V and 10 bases at J, with 19 bases in the middle. Germline loops: CDR1 SGHRS, CDR2 YFSETQ. The CDR3 covers 14 residues.

V usage is TRBV18 and J usage is TRBJ2-2, with D perhaps TRBD1 or TRBD2 (5 bases each). CDR1 and CDR2 from the germline V gene are KGHSH and LQKENI. Trimming pared 3 bases from V and 0 bases from J, leaving 14 bases between. CDR3 size: 17 residues. CDR3 protein: CASSPGPLGPNTGELFF. The CDR3 DNA follows: TGTGCCAGCTCACCGGGGCCTTTGGGACCGAACACCGGGGAGCTGTTTTTT.

This clonotype was counted ten times or more. V is TRBV10-2 and J is TRBJ2-1; D unresolved. Trimming took off 3 bases at V and 2 bases at J, with 11 bases between the two ends. CDR1 is WSHSY, CDR2 SAAADI, per germline. This CDR3 is built from 15 residues. The CDR3 is CASSDYGGPYNEQFF. CDR3 bases: TGCGCCAGCAGTGACTATGGTGGGCCCTACAATGAGCAGTTCTTC.

The chain uses TRBV4-1 and TRBJ2-7; D not certain. The CDR3 spans 13 residues. Germline CDR1 MGHRA, CDR2 YSYEKL. V dropped 1 base and J dropped 2 bases, with 6 bases sitting between them. The CDR3 bases are TGCGCCAGCAGCCAAGCTGGGGCCTACGAGCAGTACTTC. Protein sequence: CASSQAGAYEQYF.

This clonotype was observed many times. The CDR3, as DNA: TGCGCCAGCAGCTTGGAGTTCGGATATGGCTACACCTTC. Translating it yields CASSLEFGYGYTF. The chain is built from TRBV5-1 and TRBJ1-2, with D hard to call. The CDR3 spans 13 residues. With 0 bases removed from V and 5 bases from J, the gap between germline ends came to 8 bases. Germline V gene lookup returns CDR1 SGHRS and CDR2 YFSETQ.

Ten or more counts support this clonotype. The rearrangement joins TRBV12-3 or TRBV12-4 to TRBJ1-1, with D unclear. The ends were cut back, 5 bases at V and 5 bases at J, with 9 bases in the middle. The CDR3 spans 12 residues. The chain's CDR3 is CASSPTRTEAFF. In DNA, the CDR3 is TGTGCCAGCAGTCCCACAAGGACTGAAGCTTTCTTT.

In its sample, this clonotype was seen a few times. This chain links TRBV20-1 with TRBJ2-1; 7 nucleotides agree with TRBD2. J gave up 7 bases and V 0 bases, and 9 bases lay outside the gene matches. Per germline, CDR1 DFQATT and CDR2 SNEGSKA (reference sequence). This CDR3 contains 15 residues. The CDR3 protein is CSARDLSGTSNEQFF. The DNA of the CDR3 is TGCAGTGCTAGAGATCTGAGCGGGACGTCGAATGAGCAGTTCTTC.

This clonotype was seen ten or more times. The chain links TRBV12-3 or TRBV12-4 to TRBJ1-5; D uncertain. Deletions cut 2 bases from V and 3 bases from J, with 11 bases between. The CDR3 extends over 15 amino acids. For the CDR3, the DNA is TGTGCCAGCAGTTTAAATACACCCTACAATCAGCCCCAGCATTTT. As protein: CASSLNTPYNQPQHF.

In its sample, this clonotype was seen many times. This chain uses TRBV7-2 with TRBJ2-3; possibly TRBD2 for D (7 bases). Germline values: CDR1 SGHTA, CDR2 FQGNSA. The length of the CDR3 is 18 residues. V was trimmed by 2 bases and J by 5 bases, leaving 23 bases between them. The CDR3 reads CASSLRWGGAQTLDTQYF. CDR3 DNA sequence: TGTGCCAGCAGCTTAAGGTGGGGGGGGGCCCAAACTTTAGATACGCAGTATTTT.

This clonotype has at least ten counts. This chain joins TRBV3-1 and TRBJ2-1; D remains unclear. V lost 2 bases and J lost 14, with 13 bases in between. From germline, CDR1 is LGHDT and CDR2 YNNKEL (reference sequence). The CDR3 runs to 12 residues. CDR3 nucleotides: TGTGCCAGCAGCCAATCAAGGGAAAGGGAGTTCTTC. Translated, it gives CASSQSREREFF.

The rearrangement links TRBV27 to TRBJ2-5; 8 positions match TRBD1. This CDR3 contains 15 residues. V lost 6 bases and J lost 1; bases outside the gene matches: 7. Germline values: CDR1 MNHEY, CDR2 SMNVEV (reference sequence). CDR3 region: CASRPDRGGQETQYF. CDR3 nucleotide sequence: TGTGCCAGCAGACCCGACAGGGGAGGCCAAGAGACCCAGTACTTC.

In this sample, this clonotype turned up many times. The V and J genes are TRBV20-1 and TRBJ2-7; TRBD1 or TRBD2 may be the D gene (5 bases each). Germline V gives CDR1 DFQATT, CDR2 SNEGSKA (reference sequence). The CDR3 extends over 13 amino acids. V lost 3 bases and J 8 bases, leaving 17 bases between the germline ends. CDR3 coding DNA: TGCAGTGCTAGTGAGGGGCGGGCCCTGCAGCAGTACTTC. Its translation is CSASEGRALQQYF.

This clonotype was counted at least ten times. The V and J genes are TRBV7-8 and TRBJ2-6, with D unresolved. Germline V gene data show CDR1 as SGHVS and CDR2 as FQNEAQ. Trimming cost V 7 bases and J 0 bases, with 19 bases left between them. The CDR3 spans 18 residues. CDR3: CASTKQTFFRSGANVLTF. The CDR3 bases are TGTGCCAGCACTAAACAGACGTTTTTTCGCTCTGGGGCCAACGTCCTGACTTTC.

As concerns this clonotype: Here the CDR3 omits its conserved ending phenylalanine or tryptophan, so a read error is the likely source. The rearrangement links TRBV20-1 to TRBJ2-7; no reliable D call. Trimming removed 6 bases from V and 3 bases from J, with 15 bases in between. CDR1 is DFQATT, CDR2 SNEGSKA, per germline (reference sequence). The CDR3 has 13 amino acids. CDR3 DNA: TGCAGTGCCCTAACTGGAATCGACTACGAGCAGTACCTC. This codes for CSALTGIDYEQYL.

This clonotype was seen many times. The chain uses TRBV7-9 and TRBJ2-1; 10 bases are shared with TRBD2. The V and J ends lost 5 bases and 4 bases, in that order; junction bases with no gene match: 17. The germline V gene has CDR1 SEHNR and CDR2 FQNEAQ (reference sequence). The CDR3 covers 19 residues. CDR3 loop: CASSPRPSGSYGTYNEQFF. The CDR3, as DNA: TGTGCCAGCAGCCCCCGGCCTAGCGGGAGCTATGGTACATACAATGAGCAGTTCTTC.

This clonotype occurred many times. V usage is TRBV3-1 and J usage is TRBJ1-2; D is unresolved. The length of the CDR3 is 12 residues. Trimming removed 0 bases from V and 8 bases from J, with 7 bases in between. CDR1 is LGHDT, CDR2 YNNKEL, per germline (reference sequence). The CDR3 loop is CASSQESGGYTF. The CDR3 DNA is TGTGCCAGCAGCCAAGAATCCGGCGGCTACACCTTC. Variable domain in full (rest from reference TRBV3-1 and TRBJ1-2): DTAVSQTPKYLVTQMGNDKSIKCEQNLGHDTMYWYKQDSKKFLKIMFSYNNKELIINETVPNRFSPKSPDKAHLNLHINSLELGDSAVYFCASSQESGGYTFGSGTRLTVV.

This chain connects TRBV7-9 to TRBJ2-6, with D unresolved. This CDR3 comprises 17 residues. Germline CDR1 SEHNR, CDR2 FQNEAQ (reference sequence). Trimming stripped 1 base from V and 0 bases from J, with 10 bases between. As DNA, the CDR3 is TGTGCCAGCAGCTTAGATGGATGGGACTCTGGGGCCAACGTCCTGACTTTC. This codes for CASSLDGWDSGANVLTF.

This clonotype has a count of ten or more. V and J are TRBV11-2 and TRBJ2-1, with 10 bases that match TRBD2. Germline loops: CDR1 SGHAT, CDR2 FQNNGV. The CDR3 covers 15 residues. V shed 6 bases, J shed 7 bases, and the junction held 9 bases outside the gene matches. CDR3 nucleotide sequence: TGTGCCAGCAGTCACGGACTAGCGGAGAGGAATGAGCAGTTCTTC. Protein: CASSHGLAERNEQFF.

This clonotype was seen at least ten times. V is TRBV5-6 and J is TRBJ1-1, with D possibly TRBD1 on 5 matching bases. This CDR3 is 14 amino acids long. Germline CDR1 is SGHDT and CDR2 is YYEEEE. V lost 1 base to trimming and J lost 5 bases, with 12 bases between them. In nucleotides, the CDR3 is TGTGCCAGCAGCTTGTGGAAGGGGCGGACTGAAGCTTTCTTT. Its protein product is CASSLWKGRTEAFF.

About this clonotype itself: The junction shows a germline mismatch at one end, possibly a read error. CDR3 bases: TGTGCCGCCAGTGGGTCCAGCAATCAGCCCCAGCATTTT. Its protein product is CAASGSSNQPQHF. The V call is TRBV24-1, the J call TRBJ1-5; D is uncertain. Germline V gives CDR1 KGHDR, CDR2 SFDVKD. The CDR3 consists of 13 residues.

This clonotype was observed many times. The rearrangement links TRBV27 to TRBJ2-7, with D perhaps being TRBD1 or TRBD2 (5 bases each). The CDR3 extends over 14 amino acids. Germline values: CDR1 MNHEY, CDR2 SMNVEV (reference sequence). Trimming shortened V by 5 bases and J by 5 bases, and 16 bases separated the two germline ends. The CDR3 DNA sequence: TGTGCCAGCAGTAAAGGGGAGTTCCGCCACGAGCAGTACTTC. It codes for CASSKGEFRHEQYF.